These T cell receptor beta chains were read from a single sample in a study of early T cells in non-severe SARS-CoV-2 infection. From the 5' RACE reads, TCRdb called clonotypes with MiXCR, one entry per CDR3 protein. The table shows roughly 110,000 distinct CDR3 sequences, with over 8.5% occurring only once. Sequenced material: whole blood. These receptors originate from an adult who was a healthcare worker with PCR-confirmed SARS-CoV-2 infection or an uninfected control (not recorded which). Each CDR3 is given with its conserved first and last residue. A D gene is named only where the DNA matches it firmly. Size is stated for part of the rows, as once, few or many counts, or as a class when the clone is expanded.

TRBJ1-1 . few TRBV5-4 CASSLEAGLEAFF TGTGCCAGCAGCTTGGAGGCAGGGCTTGAAGCTTTCTTT
TRBJ2-3 . few TRBV14 CASSRKRPGTPFTDTQYF TGTGCCAGCAGCCGGAAAAGACCGGGGACTCCTTTCACAGATACGCAGTATTTT
TRBJ2-3 . few TRBV14 CASSQLPRASDTQYF TGTGCCAGCAGCCAACTTCCCCGGGCGTCAGATACGCAGTATTTT
TRBJ2-5 TRBD2 few TRBV29-1 CSVAIAGGETQYF TGCAGCGTTGCGATAGCGGGAGGAGAGACCCAGTACTTC
TRBJ2-7 TRBD2 . TRBV7-8 CASSPKAGVGEQYF TGTGCCAGCAGCCCGAAAGCGGGAGTGGGGGAGCAGTACTTC
TRBJ1-1 . . TRBV5-1 CASSLSRRGAEAFF TGCGCCAGCAGCTTGAGCCGAAGGGGGGCTGAAGCTTTCTTT
TRBJ2-7 . many TRBV5-1 CASSSMSRRGYEQYF TGCGCCAGCAGCTCCATGAGCCGTCGGGGCTACGAGCAGTACTTC
TRBJ2-5 . . TRBV21-1 CASSQTGEETQYF TGTGCCAGCAGCCAGACAGGGGAAGAGACCCAGTACTTC
TRBJ1-2 . many TRBV2 CASTERLGANYGYTF TGTGCCAGCACTGAACGGTTGGGAGCTAACTATGGCTACACCTTC
TRBJ1-1 . few TRBV29-1 CSVFEGVLAAEAFF TGCAGCGTTTTCGAGGGTGTTCTGGCTGCTGAAGCTTTCTTT
TRBJ2-2 TRBD1 many TRBV7-2 CASSLMQGANTGELFF TGTGCCAGCAGTCTAATGCAGGGGGCCAACACCGGGGAGCTGTTTTTT
TRBJ2-1 . many TRBV15 CATSRDGSGINEQFF TGTGCCACCAGCAGAGACGGGTCAGGGATCAATGAGCAGTTCTTC
TRBJ1-2 . few TRBV28 CASSPGLGYTF TGTGCCAGCAGTCCGGGTTTAGGCTACACCTTC
TRBJ2-6 . many TRBV6-1 CASSEAGANVLTF TGTGCCAGCAGTGAAGCTGGGGCCAACGTCCTGACTTTC
TRBJ2-2 TRBD1 many TRBV11-2 CASSPLDRGAGELFF TGTGCCAGCAGCCCCTTGGACAGGGGGGCCGGGGAGCTGTTTTTT
TRBJ1-4 TRBD1 many TRBV29-1 CSVGDSGGAEKLFF TGCAGCGTTGGGGATTCAGGGGGCGCGGAAAAACTGTTTTTT
TRBJ2-5 TRBD2 few TRBV11-2 CASSGRLAVETQYF TGTGCCAGCAGCGGGCGGCTAGCGGTAGAGACCCAGTACTTC
TRBJ2-7 . . TRBV20-1 CTAEGGGPRNEQYF TGCACCGCGGAAGGGGGAGGGCCCCGGAACGAGCAGTACTTC
TRBJ1-2 . many TRBV12-3/TRBV12-4 CASSFGAGKGYTF TGTGCCAGCAGTTTTGGGGCAGGGAAAGGCTACACCTTC
TRBJ2-2 TRBD2 few TRBV18 CASSPPTSGRSKNGELFF TGTGCCAGCTCACCACCGACTAGCGGGAGGTCGAAGAACGGGGAGCTGTTTTTT
TRBJ2-5 . many TRBV7-2 CASRTLERAETQYF TGTGCCAGCAGGACCCTAGAGCGGGCGGAGACCCAGTACTTC
TRBJ2-7 TRBD2 many TRBV2 CASGGDLPYEQYF TGTGCCAGCGGGGGGGACCTCCCCTACGAGCAGTACTTC
TRBJ1-2 . many TRBV29-1 CSARSGLFYGYTF TGCAGCGCCCGGTCCGGACTGTTCTATGGCTACACCTTC
TRBJ2-5 TRBD2 many TRBV5-1 CASSFSTSGRISETQYF TGCGCCAGCAGCTTTTCGACTAGCGGGAGGATATCGGAGACCCAGTACTTC
TRBJ1-6 . many TRBV20-1 CSARQGGSYNSPLHF TGCAGTGCTAGACAGGGAGGGTCCTATAATTCACCCCTCCACTTT
TRBJ2-3 . few TRBV14 CASSPAGTSTDTQYF TGTGCCAGCAGCCCCGCCGGGACTAGCACAGATACGCAGTATTTT
TRBJ2-7 . . TRBV28 CASSRASYEQYF TGTGCCAGCAGTCGGGCTTCCTACGAGCAGTACTTC
TRBJ2-7 . many TRBV4-3 CASSQDRGGYEQYF TGCGCCAGCAGCCAAGACAGGGGGGGCTACGAGCAGTACTTC
TRBJ2-1 . . TRBV20-1 CSAEGRLVSPYNEQFF TGCAGTGCCGAAGGACGACTAGTGTCGCCCTACAATGAGCAGTTCTTC
TRBJ1-2 . few TRBV28 CASRRTAPLGYTF TGTGCCAGCAGAAGGACAGCGCCCCTTGGCTACACCTTC
TRBJ2-7 . many TRBV6-5 CASSYSASYEQYF TGTGCCAGCAGTTACTCGGCCAGCTACGAGCAGTACTTC
TRBJ2-4 . few TRBV5-1 CASSFFGSLAKNIQYF TGCGCCAGCAGCTTTTTCGGGTCCCTAGCCAAAAACATTCAGTACTTC
TRBJ2-3 . many TRBV3-1 CASSPRTDPDTQYF TGTGCCAGCAGCCCGAGGACTGACCCAGATACGCAGTATTTT
TRBJ1-5 . many TRBV12-3/TRBV12-4 CASAPHSIFLPQHF TGTGCCAGCGCACCCCACTCAATCTTCCTTCCCCAGCATTTT
TRBJ1-1 . . TRBV5-1 CASSFRVGGTEAFF TGCGCCAGCAGCTTTCGAGTAGGGGGCACTGAAGCTTTCTTT
TRBJ2-5 . few TRBV12-3/TRBV12-4 CASSHLISETQYF TGTGCCAGCAGCCATCTCATCTCGGAGACCCAGTACTTC
TRBJ2-7 . many TRBV6-1 CASGPSGASLREQYF TGTGCCAGCGGGCCTTCGGGGGCAAGCCTGAGGGAGCAGTACTTC
TRBJ2-2 TRBD2 many TRBV6-1 CASSEALLGGANTGELFF TGTGCCAGCAGTGAAGCGCTTCTGGGGGGGGCGAACACCGGGGAGCTGTTTTTT
TRBJ2-7 TRBD2 . TRBV3-1 CANSLRDYTYEQYF TGTGCCAACAGCCTTAGGGACTACACCTACGAGCAGTACTTC
TRBJ2-3 . few TRBV10-3 CAIGTVTDTQYF TGTGCCATCGGGACGGTAACAGATACGCAGTATTTT
TRBJ2-7 . many TRBV28 CASSDYEQYF TGTGCCAGCAGTGACTACGAGCAGTACTTC
TRBJ2-1 TRBD2 many TRBV10-3 CATGTMDNEQFF TGTGCCACCGGGACTATGGACAATGAGCAGTTCTTC
TRBJ2-7 TRBD1 . TRBV27 CASTQTGGGIGEQYF TGTGCCAGCACCCAGACAGGGGGCGGCATCGGGGAGCAGTACTTC
TRBJ2-1 TRBD2 many TRBV6-2/TRBV6-3 CASRPGLVINEQFF TGTGCCAGCAGACCGGGACTAGTTATCAATGAGCAGTTCTTC
TRBJ1-2 . many TRBV6-4 CASSSGYTF TGTGCCAGCAGTAGCGGCTACACCTTC
TRBJ2-2 . many TRBV11-2 CASSLGLANTGELFF TGTGCCAGCAGCTTAGGACTAGCGAACACCGGGGAGCTGTTTTTT
TRBJ2-1 TRBD2 . TRBV7-8 CASSRRDYGYEQFF TGTGCCAGCAGCCGCCGGGACTATGGGTATGAGCAGTTCTTC
TRBJ1-1 TRBD1 many TRBV12-3/TRBV12-4 CASSLRGRTEAFF TGTGCCAGCAGCCTCAGGGGGCGGACTGAAGCTTTCTTT
TRBJ1-1 . . TRBV5-1 CASSLVGSEGREAFF TGCGCCAGCAGCTTGGTGGGCTCCGAGGGGCGCGAAGCTTTCTTT
TRBJ2-2 TRBD1 . TRBV3-1 CASSARGPGTGELFF TGTGCCAGCAGCGCCAGGGGGCCGGGCACCGGGGAGCTGTTTTTT
TRBJ2-3 TRBD1 many TRBV11-2 CASSTRTGFSRDTQYF TGTGCCAGCAGCACCCGGACAGGGTTTTCCCGCGATACGCAGTATTTT
TRBJ2-4 . many TRBV20-1 CSATHVKNIQYF TGCAGTGCTACACATGTCAAAAACATTCAGTACTTC